The 13 T cell receptor beta chains in this list originate from one sample, sequenced in a study of beta chain features in type 1 diabetes. Expressed TCRB transcripts were sequenced because the isolated RNA had all been reverse transcribed beforehand. TCRdb's copy holds only in-frame clones and misses some; the assay was immunoSEQ multiplex PCR. The repertoire holds about 290,000 clones, with around 7.8% as singletons. Sequencing used central memory CD4+ T cells from blood. The receptor set was obtained from a woman aged 18 to 35 in good health.

Many counts were recorded for this clone. The chain recombines TRBV7-9 with TRBJ1-6; D ambiguous. In germline, CDR1 is SEHNR, CDR2 FQNEAQ (reference sequence). The CDR3 is 12 amino acids. Trimming removed 5 bases at V and 7 bases at J, with 6 bases between. The CDR3 DNA reads as TGTGCCAGCAGCATAGTAAATTCACCCCTCCACTTT. Translation gives CASSIVNSPLHF.

This clone has a handful of counts. This sequence joins TRBV15 and TRBJ2-3; the match to TRBD2 covers 14 bases. Germline V lookup: CDR1 LNHNV, CDR2 YYDKDF (reference sequence). The CDR3 is 18 residues long. After removal of 1 base from V and 1 base from J, the junction contained 4 bases not matched to a gene. CDR3 bases: TGTGCCACCAGCAGAGGAGGGACTAGCGGGAGACGCACAGATACGCAGTATTTT. This codes for CATSRGGTSGRRTDTQYF. The full variable domain, in which reference TRBV15 and TRBJ2-3 provide the parts outside the CDR3, is DAMVIQNPRYQVTQFGKPVTLSCSQTLNHNVMYWYQQKSSQAPKLLFHYYDKDFNNEADTPDNFQSRRPNTSFCFLDIRSPGLGDTAMYLCATSRGGTSGRRTDTQYFGPGTRLTVL.

The chain employs TRBV5-1 and TRBJ1-2; TRBD1 matches at 7 bases. Germline V gives CDR1 SGHRS, CDR2 YFSETQ. This CDR3 is built from 18 residues. V was pared by 4 bases and J by 2 bases, with 17 bases of the junction left unmatched. Here the CDR3 DNA reads TGCGCCAGCAGCAGACTGGCGGTGACAGGGAGCGAAAACTATGGCTACACCTTC. Translation gives CASSRLAVTGSENYGYTF.

This chain links TRBV6-6 with TRBJ2-7; 7 nucleotides align to TRBD2. CDR1 MNHNY and CDR2 SVGAGI come from the germline V gene (reference sequence). V lost 4 bases to trimming and J lost 3 bases; unmatched junction nucleotides: 3. The CDR3 consists of 13 residues. CDR3 DNA sequence: TGTGCCAGCAGTTCCGGACTAGTCTACGAGCAGTACTTC. As protein: CASSSGLVYEQYF.

This sequence joins TRBV27 and TRBJ2-3; D assignment may be TRBD1 or TRBD2 (5 bases each). Germline CDR1 is MNHEY and CDR2 is SMNVEV (reference sequence). The length of the CDR3 is 14 residues. Trimming removed 6 bases from V and 2 bases from J, with 12 bases in between. CDR3 in DNA: TGTGCCAGCAGGGGAGACAGATACACAGATACGCAGTATTTT. As protein: CASRGDRYTDTQYF.

There are a few counts of this clone. The V and J genes are TRBV4-2 and TRBJ1-4, with TRBD1 identical over 7 bases. V shed 3 bases, J shed 5 bases, and the junction held 18 bases outside the gene matches. Germline CDR1 is LGHNA and CDR2 is YNFKEQ. This CDR3 is built from 19 residues. Written as DNA, the CDR3 is TGTGCCAGCAGCCACCGGATGGCAGGGGGTCGTTCGTACAATGAAAAACTGTTTTTT. Protein: CASSHRMAGGRSYNEKLFF.

This clone was detected a few times. This sequence joins TRBV2 and TRBJ2-3; D unresolved. Germline V CDR1 and CDR2: SNHLY, FYNNEI. V gave up 5 bases and J gave up 7 bases, with 7 bases separating them. The CDR3 covers 11 residues. CDR3 amino acids: CASSPQHTQYF. CDR3 bases: TGTGCCAGCAGTCCCCAGCATACGCAGTATTTT.

This clone was counted a few times. The chain joins TRBV11-2 to TRBJ2-7; TRBD2 aligns across 7 bases. V lost 1 base, J lost 6 bases, and 9 bases stayed unmatched. The CDR3 is 15 residues long. Germline V CDR1 and CDR2: SGHAT, FQNNGV. The CDR3 nucleotides read TGTGCCAGCAGCTTAGGCGGGAGTATGGGCGGCGAGCAGTACTTC. Its translation is CASSLGGSMGGEQYF.

V usage is TRBV7-2 and J usage is TRBJ2-5, with 10 bases matching TRBD2. This CDR3 has 15 amino acids. Per the germline V gene, CDR1 is SGHTA and CDR2 is FQGNSA. The V gene end was trimmed by 3 bases and the J gene end by 2 bases; junction bases not matched to a gene: 3. The CDR3 loop is CASSFVAGGQETQYF. As DNA, the CDR3 is TGTGCCAGCAGCTTTGTAGCGGGAGGTCAAGAGACCCAGTACTTC.

The CDR3 region is CASSLTSGVFEQFF. CDR3 coding DNA: TGTGCCAGCAGCTTAACTAGCGGGGTCTTTGAGCAGTTCTTC. This rearrangement joins TRBV7-2 to TRBJ2-1, with 10 bases fitting TRBD2. The V segment lost 2 bases and the J segment 9 bases; nucleotides outside the gene matches: 4. The CDR3 spans 14 residues. The germline V gene has CDR1 SGHTA and CDR2 FQGNSA.

A few counts support this clone. The V and J genes are TRBV7-9 and TRBJ1-4; TRBD1 is a possible D gene (6 bases). The V gene lost 4 bases and the J gene lost 7 bases, with 22 bases spanning the gap. Germline CDR1 reads SEHNR; CDR2 reads FQNEAQ (reference sequence). This CDR3 has 17 residues. The CDR3 nucleotides are TGTGCCAGCAGCTCAGGAACCCAAACAGGGTTGGGTGAAAAACTGTTTTTT. This encodes CASSSGTQTGLGEKLFF.

The table lists this clone with a few counts. The chain has TRBV7-9 and TRBJ1-2; TRBD1 matches 11 bases. The germline V gene has CDR1 SEHNR and CDR2 FQNEAQ (reference sequence). The V and J ends lost 1 base and 1 base, in that order; junction bases with no gene match: 11. CDR3 length equals 19 residues. CDR3 loop: CASSLVPGTGGENNYGYTF. Here the CDR3 DNA reads TGTGCCAGCAGCTTAGTCCCCGGGACAGGGGGTGAGAATAACTATGGCTACACCTTC.

This clone was seen many times. The sample contains more than one DNA sequence encoding this CDR3. The chain couples TRBV10-3 to TRBJ1-2; weak D call: TRBD1 (5 bases). Looked up from germline, CDR1 is ENHRY and CDR2 is SYGVKD. V lost 3 bases and J lost 1, with 6 bases in between. The CDR3 has 13 residues. Here the CDR3 DNA reads TGTGCCATCAGTGAACAGGTTAACTATGGCTACACCTTC. This sequence encodes CAISEQVNYGYTF.